This T cell receptor beta chain was sequenced during a study of follicular helper T cells after annual influenza vaccination (dated by TCRdb to between 2016 and 2019). For the study in its entirety: After each seasonal influenza vaccination, blood was collected on days 0, 7 and 28. Some subjects were followed across successive annual vaccinations spanning the 2013-2014, 2014-2015 and 2015-2016 seasons to study recall of cTfh clones. One week after vaccination, a second recruited cohort of roughly eleven subjects (Table S1) displayed a similar ICOS+CD38+ cTfh response. Multi-year samples were obtained from 6 or 7 subjects, with two vaccination seasons covered for a few subjects and three seasons covered for two subjects. The 2015 samples were processed right after collection, while the 2013-2014 samples were cryopreserved.

This clone has just a few counts. Its antigen specificity is not known. There are no base qualities to consult, and no much larger clone falls within one base. CDR1 SGHRS and CDR2 YFSETQ are derived from the germline V gene. V is clipped by 5 bases and J by 3 bases, and the sequence between their germline boundaries is 14 bases long. The CDR3 spans 14 residues, from the cysteine through the phenylalanine. Just CDR3 DNA is preserved here, 42 bases in frame from base 1. To prepare the library, the immunoSEQ multiplex PCR assay was applied. Adaptive Biotechnologies handled the TCRB amplification, library preparation, sequencing and preliminary bioinformatics at Survey level resolution. Processing in the source paper ran as follows. In R, clonality was calculated as 1 minus the normalized Shannon entropy, and the Gini index was computed using the R package ineq. To get the overlap score, the summed counts of shared sequences were divided by the total counts of all sequences in both of the compared samples. Significance of shared clonotypes was assessed by Fisher's exact test, with a theoretical repertoire of 10^7 TCRB sequences assumed. In TCRdb, the immuneACCESS table is reduced to in-frame sequences with V and J assigned. These tables do not hold every clone; where another copy was compared, an unresolved V gene accounts for under half, and the others remain unexplained. Clone size and the V and J calls come from that table; the DNA yielded D and trimming. The sample contains 6,000 or so clones, 80% to 85% of them found a single time. The ten largest make up around 0.54% of the sample.

General study outcomes and caveats: Successive annual vaccinations recalled a recurrent oligoclonal ICOS+CD38+ cTfh response that contained tetramer and AIM influenza-specific clonotypes. Only about 9.5-21% of analyzed cells yielded productive TCRB sequences, so sampling of rare clonotypes was not possible. ICOS+CD38+ cTfh clonality correlated with the frequency of that population, and its change correlated with the change in circulating plasmablast frequency. Undersampling of the much larger non-cTfh compartments could not be excluded when assessing influenza clone enrichment. Day 7 ICOS+CD38+ clones were most often found later in ICOS-CD38- cTfh, suggesting that subset may serve as a memory reservoir.

The sample's time point label is to be understood as: 2015-2016 season, 7 days after influenza vaccination. TCRB sequencing was used to follow sorted CD4 subsets from the blood of adults before and after they were given the seasonal inactivated influenza vaccine (Fluvarix). To be eligible, subjects had to live in the community and must not have received influenza vaccine in the previous 6 months. Reasons for exclusion included contraindications to influenza vaccine, substance abuse, HIV/AIDS, active malignancy, immunomodulatory medication, and active illness such as respiratory infection. Between roughly 40 and 110 mL of blood was sampled per time point. Ficoll-Paque PLUS or SepMate separation was used to isolate PBMC. As a non-Tfh comparison subset, CXCR5- memory CD4 T cells were sorted. Before DNA was extracted, the cell subsets were sorted from PBMC using a BD FACS Aria.

The origin of this receptor is an adult who received the influenza vaccine. Recombination linked TRBV5-1 to TRBJ1-1; too little of a D gene remains to name it. Sequenced material: CXCR5- memory CD4+ T cells sorted from blood, taken 7 days after influenza vaccination. According to the study, the label for this sample's cell subset or site signals: CXCR5- memory CD4 T cells. The DNA sequence follows: TGCGCCAGCAGTGTGAAGGGCCAGGACACTGAAGCTTTCTTT. It encodes CASSVKGQDTEAFF.